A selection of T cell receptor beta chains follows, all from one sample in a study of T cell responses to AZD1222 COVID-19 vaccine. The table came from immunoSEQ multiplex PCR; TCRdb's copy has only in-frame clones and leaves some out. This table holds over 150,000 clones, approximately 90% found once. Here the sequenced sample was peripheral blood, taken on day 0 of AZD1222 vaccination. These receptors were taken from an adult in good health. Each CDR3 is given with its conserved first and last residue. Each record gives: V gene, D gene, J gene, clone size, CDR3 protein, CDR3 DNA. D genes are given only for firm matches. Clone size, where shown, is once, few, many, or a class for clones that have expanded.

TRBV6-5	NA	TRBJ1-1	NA	CASSWGAMGTEAFF	TGTGCCAGCAGTTGGGGGGCAATGGGCACTGAAGCTTTCTTT
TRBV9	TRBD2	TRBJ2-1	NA	CASSVAPSLAGEYNEQFF	TGTGCCAGCAGCGTAGCCCCTAGTCTAGCGGGGGAGTACAATGAGCAGTTCTTC
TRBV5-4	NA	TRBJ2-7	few	CASSLEVAGWEQYF	TGTGCCAGCAGCTTAGAAGTAGCAGGGTGGGAGCAGTACTTC
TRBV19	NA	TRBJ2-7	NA	CASSNGDMTGAEQYF	TGTGCCAGTAGTAACGGGGACATGACCGGAGCCGAGCAGTACTTC
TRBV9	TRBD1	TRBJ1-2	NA	CASSATGGVYGYTF	TGTGCCAGCAGCGCGACAGGGGGCGTCTATGGCTACACCTTC
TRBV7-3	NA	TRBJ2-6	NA	CASSLGGLSGANVLTF	TGTGCCAGCAGCTTAGGGGGGCTCTCTGGGGCCAACGTCCTGACTTTC
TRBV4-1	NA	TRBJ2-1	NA	CASSPSGNEQFF	TGCGCCAGCAGTCCTTCCGGGAATGAGCAGTTCTTC
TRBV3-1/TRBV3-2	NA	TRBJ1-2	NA	CASSQEGGGYTF	TGTGCCAGCAGCCAAGAGGGGGGTGGCTACACCTTC
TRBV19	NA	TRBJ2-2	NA	CASSIGGSWELFF	TGTGCCAGTAGTATAGGGGGGTCTTGGGAGCTGTTTTTT
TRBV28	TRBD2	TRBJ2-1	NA	CASSSGLAGGPSSYNEQFF	TGTGCCAGCAGTTCCGGACTAGCGGGGGGACCCAGCTCCTACAATGAGCAGTTCTTC
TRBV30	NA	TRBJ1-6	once	CAWRHNSPLHF	TGTGCCTGGAGACATAACTCACCCCTCCACTTT
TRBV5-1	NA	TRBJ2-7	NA	CASSLEGLSSYEQYF	TGCGCCAGCAGCTTGGAAGGCCTAAGCTCCTACGAGCAGTACTTC
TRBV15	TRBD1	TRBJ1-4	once	CATSPDRGQRGEKLFF	TGTGCCACCAGCCCCGACAGGGGGCAAAGGGGGGAAAAACTGTTTTTT
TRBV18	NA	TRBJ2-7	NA	CASSPRRWGSSYEQYF	TGTGCCAGCTCACCACGAAGGTGGGGATCGTCCTACGAGCAGTACTTC
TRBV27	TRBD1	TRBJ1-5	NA	CASSLTGGDQPQHF	TGTGCCAGCAGTCTGACAGGGGGAGACCAGCCCCAGCATTTT
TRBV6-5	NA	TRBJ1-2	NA	CASSYFRGYGYTF	TGTGCCAGCAGTTATTTCAGGGGCTATGGCTACACCTTC
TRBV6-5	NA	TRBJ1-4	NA	CASSLRETREKLFF	TGTGCCAGCAGTCTACGGGAAACCCGGGAAAAACTGTTTTTT
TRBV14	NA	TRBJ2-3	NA	CASSQVGAADTQYF	TGTGCCAGCAGCCAAGTGGGGGCCGCAGATACGCAGTATTTT
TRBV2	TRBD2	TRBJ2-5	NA	CASSSFSGGQETQYF	TGTGCCAGCAGTTCGTTCAGCGGGGGACAAGAGACCCAGTACTTC
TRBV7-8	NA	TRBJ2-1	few	CASSPEGSHSGNEQFF	TGTGCCAGCAGCCCAGAGGGTAGCCACTCCGGTAATGAGCAGTTCTTC
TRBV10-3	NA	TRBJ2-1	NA	CAISGGLEGEFF	TGTGCCATTAGCGGTGGCTTAGAGGGTGAGTTCTTC
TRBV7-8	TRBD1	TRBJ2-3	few	CASSAPPTGSTDTQYF	TGTGCCAGCAGCGCACCCCCGACAGGGAGCACAGATACGCAGTATTTT
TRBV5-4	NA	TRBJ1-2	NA	CASSSPGGPTAGYGYTF	TGTGCCAGCAGCTCCCCGGGAGGGCCTACGGCGGGCTATGGCTACACCTTC
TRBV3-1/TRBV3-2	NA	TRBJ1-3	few	CASSQGPVSSGNTIYF	TGTGCCAGCAGCCAAGGTCCGGTGAGCTCTGGAAACACCATATATTTT
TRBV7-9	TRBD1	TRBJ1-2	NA	CASSYGQGDTNTF	TGTGCCAGCAGCTATGGACAGGGGGATACTAACACCTTC
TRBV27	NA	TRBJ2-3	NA	CASSVGSGTDTQYF	TGTGCCAGCAGCGTCGGGAGCGGCACAGATACGCAGTATTTT
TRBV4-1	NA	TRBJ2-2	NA	CASSQGYTFNTGELFF	TGCGCCAGCAGCCAAGGTTACACCTTTAACACCGGGGAGCTGTTTTTT
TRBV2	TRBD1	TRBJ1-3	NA	CASRTGFSGNTIYF	TGTGCCAGCAGGACAGGGTTCTCTGGAAACACCATATATTTT
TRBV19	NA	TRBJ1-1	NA	CASSIGGATEAFF	TGTGCCAGTAGTATTGGGGGTGCCACTGAAGCTTTCTTT
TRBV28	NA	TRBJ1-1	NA	CANTEAFF	TGTGCCAACACTGAAGCTTTCTTT
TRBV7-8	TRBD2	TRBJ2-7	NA	CASSLEGGLAQYEQYF	TGTGCCAGCAGCTTAGAGGGGGGACTAGCACAGTACGAGCAGTACTTC
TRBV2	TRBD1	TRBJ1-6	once	CASSDPGQGHPPLHF	TGTGCCAGCAGTGACCCGGGACAGGGACATCCACCCCTCCACTTT
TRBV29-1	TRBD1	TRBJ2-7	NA	CSVTPGQGSHEQYF	TGCAGCGTTACCCCGGGACAGGGGTCCCACGAGCAGTACTTC
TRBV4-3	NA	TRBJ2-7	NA	CASSQGSHATYEQYF	TGCGCCAGCAGCCAAGGATCCCACGCAACCTACGAGCAGTACTTC
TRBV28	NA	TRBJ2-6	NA	CASSKTVTLRANVLTF	TGTGCCAGCAGTAAGACAGTAACCCTCAGGGCCAACGTCCTGACTTTC
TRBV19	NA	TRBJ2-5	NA	CASSFSGYGAETQYF	TGTGCCAGTAGTTTTTCAGGGTATGGAGCGGAGACCCAGTACTTC
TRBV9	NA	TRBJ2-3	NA	CASSRLAETWDTQYF	TGTGCCAGCAGCAGGTTGGCAGAGACTTGGGATACGCAGTATTTT
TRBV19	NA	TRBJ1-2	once	CASMVGGSNYGYTF	TGTGCCAGTATGGTAGGCGGTTCTAACTATGGCTACACCTTC
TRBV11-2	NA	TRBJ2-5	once	CASSLRETQYF	TGTGCCAGCAGCTTACGGGAGACCCAGTACTTC
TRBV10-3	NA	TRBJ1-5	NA	CAIRSGSQGGQPQHF	TGTGCCATCAGATCAGGATCACAGGGCGGCCAGCCCCAGCATTTT
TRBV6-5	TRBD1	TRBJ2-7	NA	CASHWTGGYEQYF	TGTGCCAGCCATTGGACAGGGGGCTACGAGCAGTACTTC
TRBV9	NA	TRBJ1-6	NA	CASSLGPRKSKGPYNSPLHF	TGTGCCAGCAGCCTGGGGCCTAGAAAGTCGAAGGGACCCTATAATTCACCCCTCCACTTT